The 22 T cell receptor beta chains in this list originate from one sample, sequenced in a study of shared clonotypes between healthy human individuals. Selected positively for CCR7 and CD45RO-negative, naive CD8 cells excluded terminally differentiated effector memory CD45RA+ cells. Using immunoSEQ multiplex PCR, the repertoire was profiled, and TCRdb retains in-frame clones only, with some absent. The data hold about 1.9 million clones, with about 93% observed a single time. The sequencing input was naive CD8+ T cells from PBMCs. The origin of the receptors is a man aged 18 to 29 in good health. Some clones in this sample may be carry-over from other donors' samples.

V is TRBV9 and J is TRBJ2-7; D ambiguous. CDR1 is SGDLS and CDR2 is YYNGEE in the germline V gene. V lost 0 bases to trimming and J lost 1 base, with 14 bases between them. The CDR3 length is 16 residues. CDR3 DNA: TGTGCCAGCAGCGTAGCGTCCGGGTCCCCTTCCTACGAGCAGTACTTC. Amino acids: CASSVASGSPSYEQYF.

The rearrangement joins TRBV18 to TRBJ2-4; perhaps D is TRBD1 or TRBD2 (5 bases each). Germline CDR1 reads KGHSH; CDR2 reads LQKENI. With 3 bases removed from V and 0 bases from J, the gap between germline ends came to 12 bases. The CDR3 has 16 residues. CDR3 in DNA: TGTGCCAGCTCACCGACGAGGGGCGGAGCCAAAAACATTCAGTACTTC. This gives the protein CASSPTRGGAKNIQYF.

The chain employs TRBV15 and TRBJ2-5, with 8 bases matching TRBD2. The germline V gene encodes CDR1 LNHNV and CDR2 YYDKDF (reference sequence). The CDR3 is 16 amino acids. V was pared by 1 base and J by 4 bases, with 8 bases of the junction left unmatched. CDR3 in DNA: TGTGCCACCAGCAGAGTCCCGGGGGGGCCGGGAGAGACCCAGTACTTC. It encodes CATSRVPGGPGETQYF.

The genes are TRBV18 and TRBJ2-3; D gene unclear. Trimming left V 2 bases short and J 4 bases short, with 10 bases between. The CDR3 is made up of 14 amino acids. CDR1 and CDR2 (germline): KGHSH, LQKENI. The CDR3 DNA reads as TGTGCCAGCTCACCAGTGCGGTTCCCAGATACGCAGTATTTT. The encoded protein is CASSPVRFPDTQYF. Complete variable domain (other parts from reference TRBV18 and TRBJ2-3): NAGVMQNPRHLVRRRGQEARLRCSPMKGHSHVYWYRQLPEEGLKFMVYLQKENIIDESGMPKERFSAEFPKEGPSILRIQQVVRGDSAAYFCASSPVRFPDTQYFGPGTRLTVL.

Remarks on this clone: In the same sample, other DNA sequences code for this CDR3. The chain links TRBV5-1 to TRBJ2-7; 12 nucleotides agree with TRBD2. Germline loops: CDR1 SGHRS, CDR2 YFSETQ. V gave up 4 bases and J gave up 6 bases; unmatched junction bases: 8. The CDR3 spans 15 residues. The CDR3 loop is CASSPLAGGPGEQYF. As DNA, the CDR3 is TGCGCCAGCAGCCCCCTAGCGGGAGGGCCGGGCGAGCAGTACTTC.

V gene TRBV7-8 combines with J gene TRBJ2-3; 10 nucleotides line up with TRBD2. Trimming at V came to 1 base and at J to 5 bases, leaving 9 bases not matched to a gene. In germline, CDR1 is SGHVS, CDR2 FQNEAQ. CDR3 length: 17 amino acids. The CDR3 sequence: CASSLVLAGRVGDTQYF. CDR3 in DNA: TGTGCCAGCAGCTTAGTACTAGCGGGAAGGGTGGGAGATACGCAGTATTTT. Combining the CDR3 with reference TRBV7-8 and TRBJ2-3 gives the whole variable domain GAGVSQSPRYKVAKRGQDVALRCDPISGHVSLFWYQQALGQGPEFLTYFQNEAQLDKSGLPSDRFFAERPEGSVSTLKIQRTQQEDSAVYLCASSLVLAGRVGDTQYFGPGTRLTVL.

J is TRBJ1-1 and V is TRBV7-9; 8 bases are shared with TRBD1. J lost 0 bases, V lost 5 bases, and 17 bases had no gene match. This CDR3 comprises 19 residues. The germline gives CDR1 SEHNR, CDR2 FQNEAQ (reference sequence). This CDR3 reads CASSPYYRQGPGLNTEAFF. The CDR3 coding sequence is TGTGCCAGCAGCCCCTACTATAGACAGGGGCCTGGGCTGAACACTGAAGCTTTCTTT.

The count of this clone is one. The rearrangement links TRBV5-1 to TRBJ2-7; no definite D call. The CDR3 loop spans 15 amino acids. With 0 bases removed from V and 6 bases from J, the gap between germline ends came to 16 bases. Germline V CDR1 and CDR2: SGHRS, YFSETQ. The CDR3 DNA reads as TGCGCCAGCAGCTTGGGTGGGCGTACTCCCTCCGAGCAGTACTTC. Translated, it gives CASSLGGRTPSEQYF. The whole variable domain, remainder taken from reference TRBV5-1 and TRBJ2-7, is KAGVTQTPRYLIKTRGQQVTLSCSPISGHRSVSWYQQTPGQGLQFLFEYFSETQRNKGNFPGRFSGRQFSNSRSEMNVSTLELGDSALYLCASSLGGRTPSEQYFGPGTRLTVT.

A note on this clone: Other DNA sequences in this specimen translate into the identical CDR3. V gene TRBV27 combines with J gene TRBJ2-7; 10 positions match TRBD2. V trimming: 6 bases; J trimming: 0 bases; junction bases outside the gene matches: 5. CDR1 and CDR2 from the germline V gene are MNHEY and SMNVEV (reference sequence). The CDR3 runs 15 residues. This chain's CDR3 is CASSLTSGVSYEQYF. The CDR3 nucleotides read TGTGCCAGCAGCTTAACTAGCGGGGTCTCCTACGAGCAGTACTTC.

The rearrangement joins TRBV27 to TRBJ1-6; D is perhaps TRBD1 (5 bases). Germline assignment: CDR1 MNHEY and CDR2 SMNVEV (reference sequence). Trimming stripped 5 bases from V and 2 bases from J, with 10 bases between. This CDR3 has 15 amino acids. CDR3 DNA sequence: TGTGCCAGCAGTGGCAGGGTTGCCTATAATTCACCCCTCCACTTT. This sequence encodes CASSGRVAYNSPLHF.

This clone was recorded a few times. CDR3 sequence reads: CASSERQGRTEAFF. The CDR3 DNA sequence: TGTGCCAGCAGTGAAAGACAGGGCCGGACTGAAGCTTTCTTT. The J gene is TRBJ1-1, the V gene TRBV2; 7 bases are a match to TRBD1. CDR1 and CDR2 from the germline V gene are SNHLY and FYNNEI. V dropped 2 bases and J dropped 5; count of bases not matched to a gene: 5. The CDR3 extends over 14 amino acids.

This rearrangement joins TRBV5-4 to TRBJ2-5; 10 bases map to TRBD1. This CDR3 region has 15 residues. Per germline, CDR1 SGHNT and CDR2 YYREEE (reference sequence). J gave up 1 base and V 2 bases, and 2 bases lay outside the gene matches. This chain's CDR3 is CASSFRDRGQETQYF. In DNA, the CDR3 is TGTGCCAGCAGCTTCCGGGACAGGGGCCAAGAGACCCAGTACTTC.

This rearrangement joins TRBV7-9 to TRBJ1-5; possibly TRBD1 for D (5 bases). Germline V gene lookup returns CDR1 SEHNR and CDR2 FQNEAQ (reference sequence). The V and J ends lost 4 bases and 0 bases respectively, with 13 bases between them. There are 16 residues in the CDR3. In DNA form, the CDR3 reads TGTGCCAGCAGCTCCAACCGGGACTTTAGCAATCAGCCCCAGCATTTT. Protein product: CASSSNRDFSNQPQHF. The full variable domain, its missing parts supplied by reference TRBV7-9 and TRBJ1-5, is DTGVSQNPRHKITKRGQNVTFRCDPISEHNRLYWYRQTLGQGPEFLTYFQNEAQLEKSRLLSDRFSAERPKGSFSTLEIQRTEQGDSAMYLCASSSNRDFSNQPQHFGDGTRLSIL.

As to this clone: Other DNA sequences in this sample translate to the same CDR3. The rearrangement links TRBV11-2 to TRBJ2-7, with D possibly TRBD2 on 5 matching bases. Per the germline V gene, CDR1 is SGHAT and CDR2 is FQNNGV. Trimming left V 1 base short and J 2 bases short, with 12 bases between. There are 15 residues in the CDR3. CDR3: CASSLARGPAYEQYF. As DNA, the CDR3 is TGTGCCAGCAGCTTAGCCCGGGGTCCCGCCTACGAGCAGTACTTC. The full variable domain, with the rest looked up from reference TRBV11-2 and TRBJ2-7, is EAGVAQSPRYKIIEKRQSVAFWCNPISGHATLYWYQQILGQGPKLLIQFQNNGVVDDSQLPKDRFSAERLKGVDSTLKIQPAKLEDSAVYLCASSLARGPAYEQYFGPGTRLTVT.

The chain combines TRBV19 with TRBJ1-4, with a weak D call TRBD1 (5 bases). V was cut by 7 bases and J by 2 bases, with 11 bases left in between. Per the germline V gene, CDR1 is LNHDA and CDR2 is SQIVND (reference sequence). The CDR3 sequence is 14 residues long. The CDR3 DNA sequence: TGTGCCAGTAAGCCGGGGCTGACTAATGAAAAACTGTTTTTT. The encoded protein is CASKPGLTNEKLFF.

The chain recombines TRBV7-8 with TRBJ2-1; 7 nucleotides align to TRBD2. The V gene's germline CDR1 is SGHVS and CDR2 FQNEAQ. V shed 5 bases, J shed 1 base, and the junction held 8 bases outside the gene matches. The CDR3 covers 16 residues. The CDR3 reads CASSLLASGSYNEQFF. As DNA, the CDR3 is TGTGCCAGCAGCCTCCTCGCTAGCGGATCCTACAATGAGCAGTTCTTC.

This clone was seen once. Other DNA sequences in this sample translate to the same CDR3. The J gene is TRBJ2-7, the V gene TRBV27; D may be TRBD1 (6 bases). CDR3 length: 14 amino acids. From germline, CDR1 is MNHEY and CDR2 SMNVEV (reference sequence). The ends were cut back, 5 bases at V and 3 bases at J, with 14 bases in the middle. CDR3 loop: CASSLSGVGYEQYF. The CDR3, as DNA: TGTGCCAGCAGTCTCTCAGGGGTTGGCTACGAGCAGTACTTC.

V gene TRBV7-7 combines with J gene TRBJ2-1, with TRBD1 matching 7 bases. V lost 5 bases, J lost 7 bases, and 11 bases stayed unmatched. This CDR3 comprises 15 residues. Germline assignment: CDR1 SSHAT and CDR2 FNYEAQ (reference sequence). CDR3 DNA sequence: TGTGCCAGCAGCGTAGGGACAGCCTTACATAATGAGCAGTTCTTC. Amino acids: CASSVGTALHNEQFF.

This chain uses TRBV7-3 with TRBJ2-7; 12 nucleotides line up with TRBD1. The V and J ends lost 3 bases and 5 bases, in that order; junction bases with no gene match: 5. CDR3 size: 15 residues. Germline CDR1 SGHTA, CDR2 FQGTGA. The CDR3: CASSFPGQGAHEQYF. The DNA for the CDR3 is TGTGCCAGCAGCTTCCCGGGACAGGGGGCCCACGAGCAGTACTTC. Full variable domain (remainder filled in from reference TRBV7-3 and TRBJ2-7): GAGVSQTPSNKVTEKGKYVELRCDPISGHTALYWYRQSLGQGPEFLIYFQGTGAADDSGLPNDRFFAVRPEGSVSTLKIQRTERGDSAVYLCASSFPGQGAHEQYFGPGTRLTVT.

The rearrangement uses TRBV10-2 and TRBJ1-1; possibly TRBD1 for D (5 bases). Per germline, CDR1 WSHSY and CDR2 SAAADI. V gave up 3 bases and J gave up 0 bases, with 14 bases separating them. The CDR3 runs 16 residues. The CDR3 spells CASSDVTEIMNTEAFF. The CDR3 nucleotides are TGCGCCAGCAGTGATGTGACAGAGATTATGAACACTGAAGCTTTCTTT.

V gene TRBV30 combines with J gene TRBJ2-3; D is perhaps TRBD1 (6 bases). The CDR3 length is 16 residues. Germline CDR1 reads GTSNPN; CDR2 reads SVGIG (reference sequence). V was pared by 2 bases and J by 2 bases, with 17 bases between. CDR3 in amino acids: CAWSPREQGDTDTQYF. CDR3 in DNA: TGTGCCTGGAGTCCCCGAGAACAGGGAGACACAGATACGCAGTATTTT.

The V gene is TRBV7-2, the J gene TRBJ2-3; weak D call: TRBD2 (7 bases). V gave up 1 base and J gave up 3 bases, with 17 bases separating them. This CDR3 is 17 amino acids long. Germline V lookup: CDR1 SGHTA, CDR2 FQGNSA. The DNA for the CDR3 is TGTGCCAGCAGCTTAGATCTAGCGGCAAGGGGGACAGATACGCAGTATTTT. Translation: CASSLDLAARGTDTQYF.